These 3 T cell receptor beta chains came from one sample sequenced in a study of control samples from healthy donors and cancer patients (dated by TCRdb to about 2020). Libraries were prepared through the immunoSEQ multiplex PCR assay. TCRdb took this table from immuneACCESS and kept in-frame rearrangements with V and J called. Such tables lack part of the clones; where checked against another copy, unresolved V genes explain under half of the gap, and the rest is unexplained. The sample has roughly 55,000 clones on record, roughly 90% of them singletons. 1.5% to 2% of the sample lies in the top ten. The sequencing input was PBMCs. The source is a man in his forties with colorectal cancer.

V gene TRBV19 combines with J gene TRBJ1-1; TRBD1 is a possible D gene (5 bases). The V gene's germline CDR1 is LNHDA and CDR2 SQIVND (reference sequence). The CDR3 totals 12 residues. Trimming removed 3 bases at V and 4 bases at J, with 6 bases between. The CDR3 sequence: CASSMGGTEAFF. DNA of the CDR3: TGTGCCAGTAGTATGGGGGGCACTGAAGCTTTCTTT.

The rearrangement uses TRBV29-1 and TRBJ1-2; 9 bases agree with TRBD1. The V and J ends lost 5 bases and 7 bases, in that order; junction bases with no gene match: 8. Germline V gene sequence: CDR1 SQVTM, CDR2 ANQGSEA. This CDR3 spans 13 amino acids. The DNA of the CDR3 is TGCAGCGTTTACGGGACAGGGAAGGGTGGCTACACCTTC. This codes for CSVYGTGKGGYTF.

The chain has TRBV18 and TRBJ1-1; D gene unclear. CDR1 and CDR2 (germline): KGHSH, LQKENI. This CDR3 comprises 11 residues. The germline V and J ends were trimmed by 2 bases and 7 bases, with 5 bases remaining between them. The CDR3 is CASSPKDEAFF. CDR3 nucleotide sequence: TGTGCCAGCTCACCAAAGGATGAAGCTTTCTTT.